This TCR beta chain originates from a study of blood T cell repertoires in COVID-19. Background on the study: The study drew acute and convalescent COVID-19 samples from the United States, Italy and Spain. Sources were T cells, B-cell-depleted T cells, or PBMCs; the material itself was cDNA or gDNA.

Per germline, CDR1 MGHDK and CDR2 SYGVNS. After removal of 3 bases from V and 5 bases from J, the junction contained 8 bases not matched to a gene. This CDR3 contains 16 residues. As handled by the study authors: Estimated nucleated cell counts came from reference gene primer amplification. Assay used: immunoSEQ multiplex PCR; TCRdb lists only in-frame clones, some missing. V, J and clone size are taken as reported in that table, and D and trimming were inferred from the DNA itself. The repertoire includes approximately 190,000 clones, approximately 86% of them detected once, and 2.1% sits in the top ten.

The gene calls are TRBV25-1 and TRBJ1-1, with 11 bases that match TRBD1. This clonotype was sampled from a man in his 70s with active or convalescent COVID-19. Sequenced sample: peripheral blood. The chain's CDR3 is CASSEDRGRGRTEAFF. CDR3 sequence (DNA): TGTGCCAGCAGTGAGGACAGGGGGCGCGGAAGAACTGAAGCTTTCTTT.